The sequence of this T cell receptor beta chain was determined in a study of blood T cell repertoires in COVID-19. The wider study: Sites in the United States, Italy and Spain provided acute and convalescent COVID-19 samples.

Using immunoSEQ multiplex PCR, the repertoire was profiled, and TCRdb retains in-frame clones only, with some absent. The sample has 150,000 to 200,000 clones, around 81% seen once. The CDR3 is made up of 15 amino acids. CDR1 and CDR2 (germline): LNHDA, SQIVND (reference sequence). Trimming took 4 bases from V and 8 from J, leaving 17 bases between them. The gene calls are TRBV19 and TRBJ1-4, with D perhaps TRBD1 (5 bases). Sequenced sample: PBMCs or T cells enriched from blood (not recorded which). The source is a middle-aged man who had recovered from COVID-19. The CDR3 DNA is TGTGCCAGTAGTACCGGGACTTCTCGGGGGGAAAAACTGTTTTTT. Its translation: CASSTGTSRGEKLFF.